This T cell receptor (beta chain) was documented in a study of cytomegalovirus exposure and HLA in healthy donors. PCR employed 60 Vbeta and 13 Jbeta primers. Authors' methods: In a later analysis, the count reached 80 million or so unique TCR beta chains, with 9 million to 11 million shared. Libraries were prepared by immunoSEQ multiplex PCR; TCRdb keeps only in-frame clonotypes and omits some of them. The V and J calls and the clone size are those of that table, but D and trimming were determined from the DNA. The sample comprises roughly 180,000 clones, around 75% of which are singletons, and approximately 6% rests with the top ten. A remark on this clone: Its antigen is not known.

The CDR3 is 15 residues long. Germline CDR1 reads ENHRY; CDR2 reads SYGVKD. V was trimmed by 2 bases and J by 6 bases, leaving 16 bases between them. Healthy bone marrow donors made up the donor group. The study, taken as a whole, reports: Later work found most CMV-associated TCR beta chains apparently HLA-restricted. Later analysis showed TCR association rates varying by HLA locus, highest for DRB1 and lowest for HLA-C.

This receptor was identified in a woman aged 25 to 45 in good health and CMV-seropositive. The chain recombines TRBV10-3 with TRBJ1-2, with a weak D call TRBD1 (5 bases). Sequencing used PBMCs. The CDR3: CAISEPAGPVDGYTF. The CDR3 DNA is TGTGCCATCAGTGAGCCGGCAGGGCCCGTGGATGGCTACACCTTC.